This TCR beta chain was captured in a study of T cells in Graves' hyperthyroidism and ophthalmopathy. For the study at large: Once the initial diagnosis was made, peripheral blood was obtained before any treatment.

Amplification of TCR beta CDR3 regions used RNA as the template. Primed by the HTBI set, a first-round RT-PCR was run on the TCR CDR3. In TCRdb, the multiplex PCR reads were re-called with MiXCR into one record per CDR3 protein. The data hold about 380,000 distinct CDR3 sequences, with 13% observed a single time. There are 14 residues in the CDR3. The germline CDR1 and CDR2 sequences are LGHDT and YNNKEL (reference sequence). The V and J ends lost 8 bases and 3 bases respectively, with 15 bases between them. Those patients with uncontrolled infection, other autoimmune disease, pregnancy or lactation were excluded. PBMCs stemmed from 8.5 to 10 ml fresh peripheral blood. In this sample, this clonotype turned up many times.

The chain carries TRBV3-1 and TRBJ2-3; D is perhaps TRBD1 or TRBD2 (5 bases each). The TCR was taken from a man aged 25-45 years with Graves' hyperthyroidism that later progressed to Graves' ophthalmopathy. What was sequenced was blood. The DNA of the CDR3 is TGTGCCAGCTCCCGGGACGGACGGACAGATACGCAGTATTTT. Protein product: CASSRDGRTDTQYF.